These 25 T cell receptor beta chains share one sample of origin, sequenced in a study of cytomegalovirus exposure and HLA in healthy donors. Profiled with immunoSEQ multiplex PCR; TCRdb holds only in-frame clones, not every one. Among under 250,000 clones, 75% to 90% were seen once, and the ten largest hold less than 7%. Sequencing used PBMCs. These receptors were taken from a woman aged 18-30 years in good health and CMV-seronegative.

The chain combines TRBV18 with TRBJ1-4; D gene unclear. Germline values: CDR1 KGHSH, CDR2 LQKENI. Trimming removed 4 bases from V and 7 bases from J, with 10 bases in between. The CDR3 loop spans 13 amino acids. This CDR3 reads CASSHQEVEKLFF. The CDR3 coding sequence is TGTGCCAGCTCACACCAGGAGGTTGAAAAACTGTTTTTT.

The V call is TRBV4-1, the J call TRBJ2-2; 7 bases are a match to TRBD1. With 0 bases clipped from V and 6 bases from J, the junction kept 4 bases outside the gene matches. The germline V gene encodes CDR1 MGHRA and CDR2 YSYEKL. The CDR3 is made up of 15 amino acids. The CDR3 DNA sequence: TGCGCCAGCAGCCAAGAAGGGGGCCACCCCGGGGAGCTGTTTTTT. Its protein is CASSQEGGHPGELFF.

CDR3 region: CASSQGASSSYEQYF. In DNA, the CDR3 is TGTGCCAGCAGCCAGGGGGCATCGAGCTCCTACGAGCAGTACTTC. The chain joins TRBV11-2 to TRBJ2-7; TRBD1 agrees at 8 bases. Germline V gene data show CDR1 as SGHAT and CDR2 as FQNNGV. The junction had 6 bases not matched to a gene; V was cut back by 5 bases and J by 0 bases. The CDR3 spans 15 residues.

The chain couples TRBV15 to TRBJ2-2; D is unclear. Trimming left V 3 bases short and J 2 bases short, with 10 bases between. Germline V gives CDR1 LNHNV, CDR2 YYDKDF (reference sequence). The CDR3 runs to 15 residues. CDR3 DNA sequence: TGTGCCACCAGCAGGGGCGACTCCAACACCGGGGAGCTGTTTTTT. Protein product: CATSRGDSNTGELFF.

The CDR3 DNA sequence: TGTGCCAGCAGTGATTCGGGGCGGGAAGAGACCCAGTACTTC. It is translated as CASSDSGREETQYF. The V gene is TRBV2, the J gene TRBJ2-5; D may be TRBD1 or TRBD2 (5 bases each). The CDR3 spans 14 residues. Germline V gene sequence: CDR1 SNHLY, CDR2 FYNNEI. V lost 3 bases to trimming and J lost 3 bases, with 11 bases between them.

The chain carries TRBV19 and TRBJ1-1; D is undetermined. V was cut by 6 bases and J by 3 bases, with 11 bases left in between. Germline V lookup: CDR1 LNHDA, CDR2 SQIVND (reference sequence). The CDR3 is made up of 13 amino acids. Written as DNA, the CDR3 is TGTGCCAGTAGCTCGGGCCTTTACACTGAAGCTTTCTTT. Amino acid sequence: CASSSGLYTEAFF. The whole variable domain, remainder taken from reference TRBV19 and TRBJ1-1, is DGGITQSPKYLFRKEGQNVTLSCEQNLNHDAMYWYRQDPGQGLRLIYYSQIVNDFQKGDIAEGYSVSREKKESFPLTVTSAQKNPTAFYLCASSSGLYTEAFFGQGTRLTVV.

The V call is TRBV7-9, the J call TRBJ2-2; D is possibly TRBD1 or TRBD2 (5 bases each). Trimming left V 8 bases short and J 4 bases short, with 17 bases between. Germline assignment: CDR1 SEHNR and CDR2 FQNEAQ (reference sequence). The CDR3 has 15 residues. The CDR3 bases are TGTGCCAGCCGCCCCGGGGCGCGTGGCACCGGGGAGCTGTTTTTT. The encoded protein is CASRPGARGTGELFF.

The rearrangement links TRBV25-1 to TRBJ2-3; 13 bases fit TRBD2. Looked up from germline, CDR1 is MGHDK and CDR2 is SYGVNS. V was pared by 3 bases and J by 4 bases, with 10 bases of the junction left unmatched. The CDR3 is 18 amino acids. CDR3 nucleotide sequence: TGTGCCAGCAGTGAGGGTCCCCAGACTAGCGGGGGGTCAGATACGCAGTATTTT. This gives the protein CASSEGPQTSGGSDTQYF.

This clone showed up just a few times. This chain links TRBV2 with TRBJ2-7; D ambiguous. Germline V CDR1 and CDR2: SNHLY, FYNNEI. This CDR3 spans 13 amino acids. The V and J ends lost 4 bases and 2 bases respectively, with 9 bases between them. In DNA form, the CDR3 reads TGTGCCAGCAGTGTGCAGGCTACCTACGAGCAGTACTTC. This translates into CASSVQATYEQYF.

This clone was seen a handful of times. V gene TRBV2 combines with J gene TRBJ1-2, with TRBD1 identical over 10 bases. Unmatched junction bases numbered 3, after V lost 6 bases and J lost 5 bases. Germline V gives CDR1 SNHLY, CDR2 FYNNEI. There are 13 residues in the CDR3. This chain's CDR3 is CASRPGQGYGYTF. CDR3 DNA: TGTGCCAGCAGGCCGGGACAGGGGTATGGCTACACCTTC.

The chain carries TRBV27 and TRBJ2-7; possible D gene TRBD1, 6 bases. V dropped 9 bases and J dropped 2 bases, with 17 bases sitting between them. There are 14 residues in the CDR3. Per germline, CDR1 MNHEY and CDR2 SMNVEV (reference sequence). The CDR3 loop reads CARNIQGSTYEQYF. For the CDR3, the DNA is TGTGCCAGGAATATCCAGGGGTCCACCTACGAGCAGTACTTC.

This clone was observed once. The CDR3 DNA sequence: TGTGCCAGCAGTCCCTTAACTAGCGTAATGGATGAGCAGTTCTTC. It codes for CASSPLTSVMDEQFF. The V and J genes are TRBV27 and TRBJ2-1, with 7 positions matching TRBD2. This CDR3 contains 15 residues. CDR1 is MNHEY, CDR2 SMNVEV, per germline (reference sequence). V shed 5 bases and J 8 bases; nucleotides not matched to a gene: 12.

The V call is TRBV5-8, the J call TRBJ1-2; D is perhaps TRBD1 (5 bases). Germline V gene lookup returns CDR1 SGHTS and CDR2 YDEGEE. The CDR3 spans 11 residues. Deletions cut 1 base from V and 7 bases from J, with 5 bases between. The CDR3 here is CASSLRGGYTF. CDR3 sequence (DNA): TGTGCCAGCAGCTTGAGGGGTGGCTACACCTTC.

The V and J genes are TRBV5-1 and TRBJ1-1; TRBD1 matches 7 bases. Per germline, CDR1 SGHRS and CDR2 YFSETQ. The CDR3 has 15 amino acids. The J segment lost 1 base and the V segment lost 4 bases, leaving 7 bases of the junction unmatched. The CDR3: CASSAQTGANTEAFF. The CDR3 DNA reads as TGCGCCAGCAGCGCGCAAACAGGGGCGAACACTGAAGCTTTCTTT.

This clone was seen only a few times. The V call is TRBV2, the J call TRBJ1-2; TRBD1 is a possible D gene (5 bases). Trimming took off 6 bases at V and 8 bases at J, with 16 bases between the two ends. Germline-derived CDR1 and CDR2 are SNHLY and FYNNEI. The CDR3 spans 13 residues. The CDR3 DNA reads TGTGCCAGCAGGGATGGGGGAAGACGGGGCTACACCTTC. Its translation: CASRDGGRRGYTF.

The chain links TRBV28 to TRBJ2-3, with D unclear. CDR1 is MDHEN and CDR2 is SYDVKM in the germline V gene. This CDR3 spans 14 amino acids. Trimming pared 4 bases from V and 0 bases from J, leaving 8 bases between. The CDR3 DNA reads as TGTGCCAGCAGTTCCCCCGTGAGCACAGATACGCAGTATTTT. It yields the protein CASSSPVSTDTQYF.

The V gene is TRBV4-1, the J gene TRBJ2-3; D gene ambiguous. The germline V gene encodes CDR1 MGHRA and CDR2 YSYEKL. The length of the CDR3 is 15 residues. With 4 bases removed from V and 0 bases from J, the gap between germline ends came to 11 bases. The CDR3 protein is CASSPLADSTDTQYF. DNA of the CDR3: TGCGCCAGCAGCCCTCTTGCGGACAGCACAGATACGCAGTATTTT.

This chain joins TRBV30 and TRBJ2-7, with TRBD2 as a possible D gene (6 bases). CDR3 length equals 13 residues. Trimming removed 3 bases at V and 2 bases at J, with 11 bases between. In germline, CDR1 is GTSNPN, CDR2 SVGIG (reference sequence). The CDR3 is CAWRAGLAYEQYF. The CDR3 nucleotides read TGTGCCTGGAGGGCGGGGTTAGCCTACGAGCAGTACTTC.

This chain joins TRBV25-1 and TRBJ1-2; 7 bases match TRBD1. Germline assignment: CDR1 MGHDK and CDR2 SYGVNS. This CDR3 contains 14 residues. The ends lost 3 bases at V and 7 bases at J; junction bases unmatched: 8. In DNA form, the CDR3 reads TGTGCCAGCAGTGATTCCTCAGGGGGTGGTGGCTACACCTTC. As protein: CASSDSSGGGGYTF.

The count of this clone is one. Within the sample, other DNA sequences also encode this same CDR3. J is TRBJ2-7 and V is TRBV4-1, with no clear D. The CDR3 is made up of 14 amino acids. Trimming pared 1 base from V and 3 bases from J, leaving 10 bases between. The germline gives CDR1 MGHRA, CDR2 YSYEKL. CDR3 in amino acids: CASSQVPGFYEQYF. The CDR3 nucleotides are TGCGCCAGCAGCCAAGTCCCGGGTTTCTACGAGCAGTACTTC.

The genes are TRBV28 and TRBJ2-7; D is perhaps TRBD1 (5 bases). The germline V and J ends were trimmed by 8 bases and 2 bases, with 13 bases remaining between them. The CDR3 is 13 amino acids. Germline lookup yields CDR1 MDHEN and CDR2 SYDVKM. In DNA, the CDR3 is TGTGCCAGCCAGGAAGGGGCTCCCTACGAGCAGTACTTC. This gives the protein CASQEGAPYEQYF.

This chain connects TRBV19 to TRBJ2-5; tentatively, D is TRBD1 (6 bases). The V end lost 5 bases, the J end lost 5 bases, and 18 bases lay between the germline ends. From germline, CDR1 is LNHDA and CDR2 SQIVND (reference sequence). CDR3 size: 15 residues. DNA for the CDR3: TGTGCCAGTAGTGGTGGGACAAGGGGCGTGGAGACCCAGTACTTC. Translation gives CASSGGTRGVETQYF.

Only a few counts were recorded for this clone. This chain connects TRBV27 to TRBJ2-1, with 11 bases aligning to TRBD2. CDR1 and CDR2 (germline): MNHEY, SMNVEV (reference sequence). This CDR3 region has 16 residues. V shed 5 bases, J shed 10 bases, and the junction held 13 bases outside the gene matches. For the CDR3, the DNA is TGTGCCAGCAGTGCCCAACAGGTAGCGGGAGGGGCCGAGCAGTTCTTC. It encodes CASSAQQVAGGAEQFF.

This chain uses TRBV19 with TRBJ1-5; 7 bases match TRBD1. From germline, CDR1 is LNHDA and CDR2 SQIVND (reference sequence). Trimming took 6 bases from V and 8 from J; bases not matched to a gene: 10. The CDR3 runs to 14 residues. This CDR3 reads CASSVTGEWKPQHF. The CDR3 DNA follows: TGTGCCAGTAGCGTTACAGGGGAATGGAAGCCCCAGCATTTT.

This chain connects TRBV27 to TRBJ2-3; D not certain. The CDR3 is 13 residues long. Trimming stripped 6 bases from V and 0 bases from J, with 7 bases between. CDR1 and CDR2 (germline): MNHEY, SMNVEV (reference sequence). CDR3 nucleotides: TGTGCCAGCAGGCGTGGTAGCACAGATACGCAGTATTTT. This gives the protein CASRRGSTDTQYF.